This T cell receptor beta chain comes out of a study of cytomegalovirus exposure and HLA in healthy donors. About the research overall: In a previous analysis, 95 million to 130 million unique TCR beta sequences were found from 150 million to 200 million T cells.

Study-level results: A later analysis linked a missense DCLRE1C variant to TCR beta V- and J-gene trimming.

As to this clone: Its antigen is not identified.

V lost 6 bases and J 6 bases, leaving 9 bases between the germline ends. The V gene's germline CDR1 is LNHDA and CDR2 SQIVND (reference sequence). This CDR3 region has 12 residues. PCR amplification relied on 60 Vbeta primers (plus 13 Jbeta primers). Method: immunoSEQ multiplex PCR; TCRdb's copy keeps in-frame clones and lacks some. The repertoire has about 160,000 clones, about 80% of them found once; the top ten carry roughly 1.5%. Sequencing used PBMCs. The sequence was collected from a middle-aged man in good health and CMV-seronegative. The chain combines TRBV19 with TRBJ2-4, with D possibly TRBD1 on 5 matching bases. CDR3 sequence reads: CASRSQGNIQYF. As DNA, the CDR3 is TGTGCCAGTAGGAGTCAGGGAAACATTCAGTACTTC.